These 15 T cell receptor beta chains were all obtained from the same sample, sequenced in a study of cytomegalovirus exposure and HLA in healthy donors. Amplification used 60 Vbeta primers and 13 Jbeta primers. The method was immunoSEQ multiplex PCR; TCRdb's version includes in-frame clones alone and lacks a portion of them. Of about 110,000 clones detected, roughly 82% appear once; the ten largest clones hold more than 4%. Sequenced material: PBMCs. These receptors originate from a male donor in good health and CMV-seronegative.

This chain joins TRBV6-5 and TRBJ2-5; 11 bases line up with TRBD2. The DNA end is more similar to TRBJ2-7, so the J call may be wrong. The CDR3 has 16 amino acids. Germline values: CDR1 MNHEY, CDR2 SVGAGI. CDR3 loop: CASSYSTSGNSYEQYF. CDR3 DNA: TGTGCCAGCAGTTATTCGACTAGCGGGAACTCCTACGAGCAGTACTTC.

A single count supports this clone. The CDR3 DNA follows: TGTGCCATCAGTGAGTCTGGGGCGGATACGCAGTATTTT. It specifies CAISESGADTQYF. The J gene is TRBJ2-3, the V gene TRBV10-3; TRBD1 might be the D (5 bases). The CDR3 is made up of 13 amino acids. The germline V gene has CDR1 ENHRY and CDR2 SYGVKD. Trimming removed 0 bases from V and 6 bases from J, with 7 bases in between.

J is TRBJ1-1 and V is TRBV28, with 9 bases fitting TRBD1. CDR3 size: 15 residues. Germline CDR1 is MDHEN and CDR2 is SYDVKM. Trimming removed 2 bases from V and 0 bases from J; junction bases left unmatched: 1. CDR3 sequence reads: CASSLGTGMNTEAFF. The CDR3 DNA reads TGTGCCAGCAGTTTAGGGACAGGGATGAACACTGAAGCTTTCTTT.

The rearrangement links TRBV5-6 to TRBJ1-5; TRBD1 aligns across 7 bases. This CDR3 comprises 15 residues. J lost 4 bases, V lost 3 bases, and 7 bases had no gene match. The germline V gene has CDR1 SGHDT and CDR2 YYEEEE. The DNA for the CDR3 is TGTGCCAGCAGCTCCCGGGACAGACCTAATCAGCCCCAGCATTTT. It encodes CASSSRDRPNQPQHF.

This clone was picked up a small number of times. The chain recombines TRBV5-1 with TRBJ2-7; 8 bases agree with TRBD1. The CDR3 covers 16 residues. V lost 4 bases, J lost 0 bases, and 9 bases stayed unmatched. Germline V gene data show CDR1 as SGHRS and CDR2 as YFSETQ. DNA of the CDR3: TGCGCCAGCAGCCAGCCCCGGGACAGGAGCTCCTACGAGCAGTACTTC. It encodes CASSQPRDRSSYEQYF.

This rearrangement joins TRBV6-5 to TRBJ2-5; TRBD2 might be the D (6 bases). The end of the DNA fits TRBJ2-7 better, so the J call may be wrong. This CDR3 comprises 13 residues. Germline CDR1 reads MNHEY; CDR2 reads SVGAGI. The CDR3 sequence is CASTQRGRYEQYF. DNA of the CDR3: TGTGCCAGCACCCAACGAGGGAGGTACGAGCAGTACTTC.

The genes are TRBV19 and TRBJ2-1; 10 bases are shared with TRBD1. Germline trimming cut 2 bases from V and 9 bases from J; bases unmatched to any gene: 7. The germline gives CDR1 LNHDA, CDR2 SQIVND (reference sequence). This CDR3 region has 15 residues. The CDR3 DNA follows: TGTGCCAGTAGTATAATGGACAGGGGGTTTGCTGAGCAGTTCTTC. It yields the protein CASSIMDRGFAEQFF.

This clone was detected once. V and J are TRBV5-1 and TRBJ2-5; the match to TRBD2 covers 12 bases. Gene TRBJ2-7 matches the end of the DNA better, so the J call may be wrong. The CDR3 contains 16 residues. Germline loops: CDR1 SGHRS, CDR2 YFSETQ. CDR3 residues: CASSLNLLAGGYEQYF. DNA of the CDR3: TGCGCCAGCAGCCTAAATCTACTAGCGGGAGGCTACGAGCAGTACTTC.

The genes are TRBV7-3 and TRBJ2-7, with 7 nucleotides matching TRBD1. Germline V gene sequence: CDR1 SGHTA, CDR2 FQGTGA. J lost 5 bases, V lost 4 bases, and 2 bases had no gene match. This CDR3 region has 12 residues. The CDR3 DNA reads TGTGCCAGCAGCTCGACAGGGAACGAGCAGTACTTC. Amino acid sequence: CASSSTGNEQYF. The full variable domain, in which reference TRBV7-3 and TRBJ2-7 provide the parts outside the CDR3, is GAGVSQTPSNKVTEKGKYVELRCDPISGHTALYWYRQSLGQGPEFLIYFQGTGAADDSGLPNDRFFAVRPEGSVSTLKIQRTERGDSAVYLCASSSTGNEQYFGPGTRLTVT.

The V gene is TRBV29-1, the J gene TRBJ2-3; TRBD2 matches at 9 bases. Losses at the gene ends were 7 bases for V and 0 bases for J; bases not matched to a gene: 2. Germline loops: CDR1 SQVTM, CDR2 ANQGSEA. The CDR3 is made up of 13 amino acids. For the CDR3, the DNA is TGCAGCGCCGCGGGGGGGAGCACAGATACGCAGTATTTT. As protein: CSAAGGSTDTQYF.

The chain employs TRBV4-1 and TRBJ1-2, with a weak D call TRBD1 (5 bases). Trimming removed 4 bases from V and 11 bases from J, with 20 bases in between. CDR3 length equals 14 residues. Germline V gene lookup returns CDR1 MGHRA and CDR2 YSYEKL. The CDR3 bases are TGCGCCAGCAGCCGACCAGAGGCAGGGCAGGCTTACACCTTC. Translating it yields CASSRPEAGQAYTF.

V gene TRBV6-6 combines with J gene TRBJ2-3; no clear D gene. Looked up from germline, CDR1 is MNHNY and CDR2 is SVGAGI (reference sequence). The CDR3 totals 13 residues. V lost 7 bases, J lost 6 bases, and 14 bases lay in between. CDR3 bases: TGTGCCAGCATCAATTCTCCGAGGGATACGCAGTATTTT. Its translation: CASINSPRDTQYF.

This clone has more than one count but fewer than ten. The V and J genes are TRBV28 and TRBJ2-7; TRBD1 matches at 10 bases. CDR3 size: 17 residues. V gave up 6 bases and J gave up 2 bases; unmatched junction bases: 13. Per germline, CDR1 MDHEN and CDR2 SYDVKM. CDR3 amino acids: CASSELPGTGVAYEQYF. CDR3 nucleotide sequence: TGTGCCAGCAGCGAGTTACCCGGGACAGGGGTCGCCTACGAGCAGTACTTC.

The V and J genes are TRBV6-6 and TRBJ2-3; D is unclear. The CDR3 runs 12 residues. V was clipped by 5 bases and J by 9 bases, with 12 bases between them. Germline CDR1 and CDR2: MNHNY and SVGAGI (reference sequence). The CDR3 DNA reads TGTGCCAGCAGTACGCCGAGCGAGACGCAGTATTTT. It translates to CASSTPSETQYF.

This chain links TRBV5-6 with TRBJ1-2, with 9 bases that match TRBD1. Germline V gene data show CDR1 as SGHDT and CDR2 as YYEEEE. The CDR3 runs 14 residues. Losses at the gene ends were 2 bases for V and 4 bases for J; bases not matched to a gene: 3. The CDR3 sequence is CASSFVDRGYGYTF. CDR3 sequence (DNA): TGTGCCAGCAGCTTCGTGGACAGGGGCTATGGCTACACCTTC.